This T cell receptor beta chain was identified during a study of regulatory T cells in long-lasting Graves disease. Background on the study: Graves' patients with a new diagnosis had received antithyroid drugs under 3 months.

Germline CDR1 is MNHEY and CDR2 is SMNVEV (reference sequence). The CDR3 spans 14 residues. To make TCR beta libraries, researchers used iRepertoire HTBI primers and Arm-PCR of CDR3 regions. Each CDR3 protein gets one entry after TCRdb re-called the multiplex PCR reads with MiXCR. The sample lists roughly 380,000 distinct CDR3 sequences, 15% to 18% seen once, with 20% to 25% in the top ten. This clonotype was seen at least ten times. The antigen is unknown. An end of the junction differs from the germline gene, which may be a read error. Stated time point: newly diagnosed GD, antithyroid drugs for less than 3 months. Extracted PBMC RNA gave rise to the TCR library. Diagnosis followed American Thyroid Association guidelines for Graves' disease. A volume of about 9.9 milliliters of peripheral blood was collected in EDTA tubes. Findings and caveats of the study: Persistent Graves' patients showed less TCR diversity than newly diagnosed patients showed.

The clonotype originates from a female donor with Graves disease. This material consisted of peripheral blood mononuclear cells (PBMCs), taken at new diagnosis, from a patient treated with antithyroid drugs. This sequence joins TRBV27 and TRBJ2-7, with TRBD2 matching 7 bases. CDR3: CASRLGTTSYVQYF. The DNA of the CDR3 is TGTGCCAGCAGACTCGGGACTACCTCCTACGTGCAGTACTTC.